Each of the 7 T cell receptor beta chains below was sequenced from the same sample in a study of blood T cell repertoires in COVID-19. The repertoire was sequenced with immunoSEQ multiplex PCR; TCRdb's copy has only in-frame clones and lacks some. Altogether about 160,000 clones are present, about 90% being singletons, with the ten largest covering around 4.6%. The sample comprised peripheral blood. These receptors all stem from a man between 25 and 39 years old with COVID-19, enrolled during active disease.

The rearrangement uses TRBV18 and TRBJ2-5, with no clear D. This CDR3 comprises 13 residues. Germline V gene lookup returns CDR1 KGHSH and CDR2 LQKENI. Trimming removed 10 bases from V and 2 bases from J, with 14 bases in between. The CDR3 DNA reads as TGTGCCACTTCACCCGATCTACAAGAGACCCAGTACTTC. Protein product: CATSPDLQETQYF.

V is TRBV29-1 and J is TRBJ1-1; 8 nucleotides align to TRBD1. CDR1 is SQVTM, CDR2 ANQGSEA, per germline. This CDR3 has 12 residues. Trimming cost V 7 bases and J 1 base; bases outside gene matches: 2. CDR3: CSGDRGNTEAFF. The CDR3 coding sequence is TGCAGCGGTGACAGGGGGAACACTGAAGCTTTCTTT.

This chain joins TRBV6-4 and TRBJ1-2; D possibly corresponds to TRBD1 (6 bases). CDR3 length: 15 residues. V lost 2 bases, J lost 4 bases, and 14 bases lay in between. Per the germline V gene, CDR1 is MRHNA and CDR2 is SNTAGT. The chain's CDR3 is CASSDGQGHSYGYTF. In nucleotides, the CDR3 is TGTGCCAGCAGTGACGGCCAGGGGCACTCCTATGGCTACACCTTC.

V and J are TRBV29-1 and TRBJ2-1, with D possibly TRBD1 on 7 matching bases. The CDR3 extends over 15 amino acids. V was clipped by 6 bases and J by 3 bases, with 18 bases between them. Germline CDR1 and CDR2: SQVTM and ANQGSEA. CDR3 coding DNA: TGCAGCGTGGGGGGTGGACAGGAGATCTACAATGAGCAGTTCTTC. Encoded protein: CSVGGGQEIYNEQFF.

This sequence joins TRBV6-5 and TRBJ1-1; maybe TRBD1 (5 bases). Germline V CDR1 and CDR2: MNHEY, SVGAGI. Trimming took off 6 bases at V and 6 bases at J, with 11 bases between the two ends. The CDR3 covers 12 residues. CDR3 protein: CASRSSGPEAFF. The CDR3 nucleotides read TGTGCCAGCAGATCTTCAGGGCCTGAAGCTTTCTTT.

The chain carries TRBV5-6 and TRBJ2-7; 10 bases agree with TRBD1. V gave up 2 bases and J gave up 3 bases; unmatched junction bases: 8. The CDR3 sequence is 16 residues long. CDR1 SGHDT and CDR2 YYEEEE come from the germline V gene. In nucleotides, the CDR3 is TGTGCCAGCAGCTTCAAATTCCGGGACAGGGGCTACGAGCAGTACTTC. Its protein product is CASSFKFRDRGYEQYF.

The sample holds one count of this clone. The chain uses TRBV11-3 and TRBJ1-6; D gene uncertain. The CDR3 consists of 13 residues. V was shortened by 4 bases and J by 7 bases, with 8 bases between the two germline ends. Germline-derived CDR1 and CDR2 are SGHNT and YENEEA. The CDR3 spells CASSSTLNSPLHF. CDR3 nucleotides: TGTGCCAGCAGCTCAACACTAAATTCACCCCTCCACTTT.